These T cell receptor beta chains were read from a single sample in a study of identical twins. TCRdb passed the 5' RACE reads through MiXCR, listing each CDR3 protein once. Of 500,000 to 650,000 distinct CDR3 sequences in the sample, 7.1% were seen once. The same specimen was also included in a second study, on yellow fever vaccine responses in identical twins.

The sequencing sample was made of PBMCs. The receptors shown here come from a young woman in good health. CDR3s include the opening cysteine and the closing phenylalanine or tryptophan. The D gene is left open where the match is weak. Not all rows give a size; the values are once, few, many and, for expanded clones, a class.

J,V,size,D,CDR3,DNA
TRBJ1-1,TRBV3-1,many,TRBD1,CASSLGTGGADTEAFF,TGTGCCAGCAGCCTTGGGACAGGGGGAGCAGACACTGAAGCTTTCTTT
TRBJ1-5,TRBV20-1,.,TRBD1,CSAQSGTDSNQPQHF,TGCAGTGCTCAGTCCGGGACAGATAGCAATCAGCCCCAGCATTTT
TRBJ1-1,TRBV7-6,many,TRBD1,CASTHPGTAPTEAFF,TGTGCCAGCACCCACCCCGGGACAGCCCCCACTGAAGCTTTCTTT
TRBJ1-2,TRBV5-1,.,TRBD1,CASSSTGTGKANYGYTF,TGCGCCAGCAGCTCGACCGGGACAGGAAAAGCTAACTATGGCTACACCTTC
TRBJ2-3,TRBV29-1,.,.,CSVDGEGTDTQYF,TGCAGCGTTGATGGGGAGGGCACAGATACGCAGTATTTT
TRBJ2-1,TRBV20-1,many,TRBD1,CSASGQGHVDEQFF,TGCAGTGCGTCCGGACAGGGACACGTGGATGAGCAGTTCTTC
TRBJ1-2,TRBV9,.,.,CASSSREGYGYTF,TGTGCCAGCAGCTCCAGGGAAGGCTATGGCTACACCTTC
TRBJ2-7,TRBV10-3,many,TRBD2,CAISESGGNSYEQYF,TGTGCCATCAGTGAGTCCGGGGGGAACTCCTACGAGCAGTACTTC
TRBJ1-4,TRBV7-6,few,TRBD1,CASSLWTGKASEKLFF,TGTGCCAGCAGCTTATGGACAGGGAAGGCCAGTGAAAAACTGTTTTTT
TRBJ2-5,TRBV2,once,TRBD2,CASRETSGRAGGETQYF,TGTGCCAGCAGGGAGACTAGCGGGAGGGCCGGGGGAGAGACCCAGTACTTC
TRBJ1-2,TRBV13,.,TRBD1,CASSSLTGRYGYTF,TGTGCCAGCAGCTCCTTGACAGGGCGCTATGGCTACACCTTC
TRBJ2-7,TRBV24-1,.,.,CATSGSENSYEQYF,TGTGCCACCTCAGGGTCAGAGAACTCCTACGAGCAGTACTTC
TRBJ2-7,TRBV5-1,many,.,CASSSGRAVEQYF,TGCGCCAGCAGCTCTGGCAGGGCCGTCGAGCAGTACTTC
TRBJ1-1,TRBV12-3/TRBV12-4,many,.,CASSLGSTITEAFF,TGTGCCAGCAGTTTAGGGTCCACAATCACTGAAGCTTTCTTT
TRBJ1-1,TRBV29-1,few,.,CSVETANTEAFF,TGCAGCGTTGAAACAGCGAACACTGAAGCTTTCTTT
TRBJ2-7,TRBV29-1,few,.,CSAGSGPHYSYEQYF,TGCAGCGCTGGGTCGGGACCGCATTATTCCTACGAGCAGTACTTC
TRBJ1-1,TRBV20-1,many,.,CSASWADWAFF,TGCAGTGCTAGTTGGGCCGACTGGGCTTTCTTT
TRBJ2-7,TRBV12-3/TRBV12-4,many,.,CASSLGPASYEQYF,TGTGCCAGCAGTTTGGGGCCAGCATCCTACGAGCAGTACTTC
TRBJ2-2,TRBV5-1,many,.,CASSPRASENTGELFF,TGCGCCAGCAGCCCCCGGGCTAGCGAGAACACCGGGGAGCTGTTTTTT
TRBJ2-7,TRBV20-1,few,TRBD2,CSARRAGGPYEQYF,TGCAGTGCTAGACGGGCGGGAGGGCCATACGAGCAGTACTTC
TRBJ2-2,TRBV12-3/TRBV12-4,few,TRBD2,CASSFSGLATGELFF,TGTGCCAGCAGTTTCTCGGGACTAGCCACCGGGGAGCTGTTTTTT
TRBJ1-5,TRBV6-5,few,.,CASSYAAANQPQHF,TGTGCCAGCAGTTACGCGGCAGCCAATCAGCCCCAGCATTTT
TRBJ2-1,TRBV9,many,TRBD2,CASSARTSGHNEQFF,TGTGCCAGCAGCGCAAGGACTAGCGGCCACAATGAGCAGTTCTTC
TRBJ2-1,TRBV12-3/TRBV12-4,few,.,CASSLRVQRNNEQFF,TGTGCCAGCAGTTTGAGGGTGCAGCGGAACAATGAGCAGTTCTTC
TRBJ1-5,TRBV5-6,many,.,CASSFLGGNQPQHF,TGTGCCAGCAGCTTTTTGGGCGGCAATCAGCCCCAGCATTTT
TRBJ2-3,TRBV20-1,.,TRBD2,CSARKLAGGDTQYF,TGCAGTGCTAGAAAACTAGCGGGAGGAGATACGCAGTATTTT
TRBJ1-1,TRBV20-1,few,.,CSARDRSFGGSQAFF,TGCAGTGCTAGAGATAGGAGTTTTGGGGGTTCTCAAGCTTTCTTT
TRBJ2-7,TRBV15,.,.,CATSRAGRGSYEQYF,TGTGCCACCAGCAGAGCGGGGAGAGGGTCCTACGAGCAGTACTTC
TRBJ1-1,TRBV25-1,.,.,CASSSRQEAFF,TGTGCCAGCAGTTCACGACAAGAAGCTTTCTTT
TRBJ2-5,TRBV29-1,.,TRBD2,CSVSLREYETQYF,TGCAGCGTGTCTCTGCGGGAGTATGAGACCCAGTACTTC
TRBJ2-1,TRBV2,.,.,CATILADYNEQFF,TGTGCCACCATCTTAGCAGACTACAATGAGCAGTTCTTC
TRBJ2-1,TRBV24-1,few,TRBD2,CATSDPGLAGVGTYNEQFF,TGTGCCACCAGTGATCCGGGACTAGCGGGAGTGGGGACCTACAATGAGCAGTTCTTC
TRBJ2-3,TRBV2,.,TRBD2,CASNRGGPRAGTDTQYF,TGTGCCAGCAACCGGGGGGGCCCGCGAGCCGGCACAGATACGCAGTATTTT
TRBJ1-2,TRBV7-9,few,.,CASSLEAGFGYTF,TGTGCCAGCAGCTTAGAGGCGGGTTTTGGCTACACCTTC
TRBJ1-2,TRBV12-3/TRBV12-4,many,.,CASSLNVAGGAIYGYTF,TGTGCCAGCAGTTTAAACGTGGCAGGCGGGGCGATCTATGGCTACACCTTC
TRBJ2-1,TRBV7-8,.,.,CASRRQSSYNEQFF,TGTGCCAGCAGAAGACAGAGCTCCTACAATGAGCAGTTCTTC
TRBJ1-1,TRBV3-1,many,.,CASSQGGTAFF,TGTGCCAGCAGCCAAGGGGGCACAGCTTTCTTT
TRBJ2-5,TRBV3-1,few,.,CASSQESNRETQYF,TGTGCCAGCAGCCAGGAGTCCAATCGGGAGACCCAGTACTTC
TRBJ2-1,TRBV12-3/TRBV12-4,.,TRBD2,CAFSLAGGTSRLGNEQFF,TGTGCCTTCAGTTTAGCGGGAGGGACTAGCCGCCTGGGGAATGAGCAGTTCTTC
TRBJ2-5,TRBV5-1,few,TRBD2,CASSPGTSGGASQETQYF,TGCGCCAGCAGCCCGGGGACTAGCGGGGGGGCCAGTCAAGAGACCCAGTACTTC
TRBJ2-1,TRBV5-1,many,TRBD1,CASSSTGEGYNEQFF,TGCGCCAGCAGCTCAACAGGGGAAGGCTACAATGAGCAGTTCTTC
TRBJ2-7,TRBV5-1,many,TRBD2,CASSPLGQLAGKLYEQYF,TGCGCCAGCAGCCCCCTGGGTCAACTAGCGGGAAAACTCTACGAGCAGTACTTC
TRBJ1-2,TRBV5-1,many,.,CASSSDGAYGYTF,TGCGCCAGCAGCTCGGACGGAGCCTATGGCTACACCTTC
TRBJ1-1,TRBV3-1,many,.,CASAWQAMNTEAFF,TGTGCCAGCGCCTGGCAGGCGATGAACACTGAAGCTTTCTTT
TRBJ2-1,TRBV3-1,.,.,CASSNERLENNEQFF,TGTGCCAGCAGCAATGAGAGATTAGAAAACAATGAGCAGTTCTTC
TRBJ2-3,TRBV9,many,.,CASSPRGHSTDTQYF,TGTGCCAGCAGCCCTCGTGGCCATAGCACAGATACGCAGTATTTT
TRBJ1-6,TRBV5-1,few,.,CASSLSGPLYSPLHF,TGCGCCAGCAGCTTGTCCGGTCCATTATATTCACCCCTCCACTTT